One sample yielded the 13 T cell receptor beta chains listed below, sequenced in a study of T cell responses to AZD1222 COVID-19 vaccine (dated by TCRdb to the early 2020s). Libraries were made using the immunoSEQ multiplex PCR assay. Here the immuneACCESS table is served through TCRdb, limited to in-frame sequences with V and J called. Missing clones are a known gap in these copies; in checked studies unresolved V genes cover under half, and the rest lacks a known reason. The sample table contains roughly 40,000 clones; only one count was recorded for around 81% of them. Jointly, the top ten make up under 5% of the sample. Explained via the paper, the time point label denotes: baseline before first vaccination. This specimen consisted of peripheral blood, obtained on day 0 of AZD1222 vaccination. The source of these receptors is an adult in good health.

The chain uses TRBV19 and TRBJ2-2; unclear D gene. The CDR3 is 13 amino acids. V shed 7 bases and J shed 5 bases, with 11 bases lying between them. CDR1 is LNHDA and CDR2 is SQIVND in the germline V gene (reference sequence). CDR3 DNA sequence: TGTGCCAGTAACGCCTGGGTAACCGGGGAGCTGTTTTTT. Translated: CASNAWVTGELFF. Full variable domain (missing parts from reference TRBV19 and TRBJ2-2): DGGITQSPKYLFRKEGQNVTLSCEQNLNHDAMYWYRQDPGQGLRLIYYSQIVNDFQKGDIAEGYSVSREKKESFPLTVTSAQKNPTAFYLCASNAWVTGELFFGEGSRLTVL.

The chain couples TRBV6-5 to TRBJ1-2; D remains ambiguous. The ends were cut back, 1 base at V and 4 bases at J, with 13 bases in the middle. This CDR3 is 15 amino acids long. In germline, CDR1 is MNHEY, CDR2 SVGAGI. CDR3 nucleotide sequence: TGTGCCAGCAGTTACTGGGCAGCCCAACCCTATGGCTACACCTTC. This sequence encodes CASSYWAAQPYGYTF.

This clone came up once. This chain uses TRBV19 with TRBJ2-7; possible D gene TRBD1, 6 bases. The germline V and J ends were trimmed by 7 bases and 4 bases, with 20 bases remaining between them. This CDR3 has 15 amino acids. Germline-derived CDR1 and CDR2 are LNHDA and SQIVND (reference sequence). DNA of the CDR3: TGTGCCAGTACCGGTTGGCAGGGGCCTCTATACGAGCAGTACTTC. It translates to CASTGWQGPLYEQYF.

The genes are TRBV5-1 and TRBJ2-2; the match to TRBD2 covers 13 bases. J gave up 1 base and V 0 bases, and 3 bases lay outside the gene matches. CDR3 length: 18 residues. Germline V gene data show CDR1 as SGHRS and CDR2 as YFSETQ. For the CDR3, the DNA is TGCGCCAGCAGCTTGGGACTAGCGGGGGGAAAGAACACCGGGGAGCTGTTTTTT. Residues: CASSLGLAGGKNTGELFF.

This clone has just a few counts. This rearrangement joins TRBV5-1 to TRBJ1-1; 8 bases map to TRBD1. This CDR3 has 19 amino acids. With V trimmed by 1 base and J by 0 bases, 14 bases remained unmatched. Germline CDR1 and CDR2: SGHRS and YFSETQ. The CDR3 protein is CASSLMGRRTGSMNTEAFF. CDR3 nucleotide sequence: TGCGCCAGCAGCTTGATGGGTCGGAGGACAGGGTCCATGAACACTGAAGCTTTCTTT.

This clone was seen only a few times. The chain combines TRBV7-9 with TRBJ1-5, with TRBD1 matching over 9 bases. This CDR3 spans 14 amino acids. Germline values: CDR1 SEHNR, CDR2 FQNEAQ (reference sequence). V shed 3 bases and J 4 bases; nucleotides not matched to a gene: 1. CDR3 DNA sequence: TGTGCCAGCAGCTTTGGGACAGGGAATCAGCCCCAGCATTTT. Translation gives CASSFGTGNQPQHF.

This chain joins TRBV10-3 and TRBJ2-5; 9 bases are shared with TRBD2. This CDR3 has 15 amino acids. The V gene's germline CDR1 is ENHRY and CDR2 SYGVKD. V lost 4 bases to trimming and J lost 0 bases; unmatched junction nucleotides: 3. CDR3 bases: TGTGCCATCAGTGGCGGGGGGGCCGACCAAGAGACCCAGTACTTC. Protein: CAISGGGADQETQYF.

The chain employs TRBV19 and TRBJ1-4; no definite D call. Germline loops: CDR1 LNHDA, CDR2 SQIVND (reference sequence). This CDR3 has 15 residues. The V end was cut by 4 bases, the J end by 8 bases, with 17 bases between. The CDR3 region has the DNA TGTGCCAGTAGTAAGACTGGGTTACGGAACGAAAAACTGTTTTTT. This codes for CASSKTGLRNEKLFF.

The CDR3 loop is CASSPLDGRSLNTEAFF. As DNA, the CDR3 is TGTGCCAGCTCACCTCTGGACGGGAGGTCATTGAACACTGAAGCTTTCTTT. This chain links TRBV18 with TRBJ1-1, with unresolved D. Trimming stripped 3 bases from V and 0 bases from J, with 17 bases between. Per the germline V gene, CDR1 is KGHSH and CDR2 is LQKENI. The CDR3 sequence is 17 residues long.

The DNA for the CDR3 is TGTGCCAGCACCGGCCAATCGAATACGCAGTATTTT. Its protein product is CASTGQSNTQYF. The chain is built from TRBV6-5 and TRBJ2-3; D remains unclear. V lost 7 bases and J lost 7, with 12 bases in between. The CDR3 is 12 residues long. CDR1 and CDR2 from the germline V gene are MNHEY and SVGAGI.

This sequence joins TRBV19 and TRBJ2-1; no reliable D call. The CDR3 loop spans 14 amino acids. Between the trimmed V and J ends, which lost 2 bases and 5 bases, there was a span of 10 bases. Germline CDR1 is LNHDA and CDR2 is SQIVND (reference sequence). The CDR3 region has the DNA TGTGCCAGTAGTATATCCTCAGATAACAATGAGCAGTTCTTC. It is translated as CASSISSDNNEQFF.

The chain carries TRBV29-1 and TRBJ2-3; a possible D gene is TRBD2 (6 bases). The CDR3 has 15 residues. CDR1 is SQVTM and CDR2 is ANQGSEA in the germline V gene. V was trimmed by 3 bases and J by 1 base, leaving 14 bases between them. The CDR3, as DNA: TGCAGCGTTGAGGGCGGGGCAGGTCGCACAGATACGCAGTATTTT. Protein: CSVEGGAGRTDTQYF.

Here the CDR3 DNA reads TGTGCCAGTAGTACGGGACAGGGGTATCAGCCCCAGCATTTT. This codes for CASSTGQGYQPQHF. This sequence joins TRBV19 and TRBJ1-5, with 10 positions matching TRBD1. This CDR3 contains 14 residues. Germline CDR1 LNHDA, CDR2 SQIVND (reference sequence). V lost 4 bases, J lost 5 bases, and 2 bases stayed unmatched.